This T cell receptor (beta chain) was documented in a study of blood T cell repertoires in COVID-19 (TCRdb year 2020). Looking at the study overall: The collaborator samples originated in the United States, Italy and Spain and spanned the acute and convalescent phases of COVID-19. Samples came from the ongoing ImmuneRACE study (first 160 participants) plus 1,254 subjects from 6 global collaborators. Sample metadata almost always included a de-identified subject ID, COVID-19 status, age in years and sex. The prospective study material was composed of cDNA or gDNA derived from T cells, B-cell-depleted T cells, or PBMCs. Deeply sampled blood TCRbeta repertoires from subjects exposed to, actively infected with, or recovered from COVID-19 were included in the dataset. The repertoires were made available in a free public database intended to serve as a resource for research on the immune response to SARS-CoV-2. HLA class I and class II types, where available, came from metadata supplied by the sample provider rather than from assay-based typing. The research as a whole found: How much clinical and demographic metadata was included differed by source and by participant, and the metadata was provided uncurated.

Concerning this clone: Its antigen specificity is not known. Per-base qualities were not stored, and no clone one base away is much larger.

TCRbeta CDR3 regions were amplified from genomic DNA by means of the immunoSEQ Assay, a bias-controlled multiplex PCR. Processing in the source paper ran as follows. The number of nucleated cells in each sample was estimated by amplification of reference gene primers within the assay. To quantify the absolute abundance of each unique TCRbeta CDR3 rearrangement, sequence reads were collapsed and filtered. For each sample, productive Simpson clonality was calculated as the square root of Simpson's diversity index across productive rearrangements. TCRdb provides this immuneACCESS table in a form limited to in-frame rearrangements. Some clones are lacking; in checked studies, under half of them reflect an unresolved V gene, and why the rest are absent is not known. The D gene and trimming were derived from the DNA, and the V and J assignments and clone size from that table. The sample profile shows 35,000 to 50,000 clones; about 87% of them were found once. About 4% of the sample is held by the ten biggest clonotypes.

Taken from cysteine to phenylalanine, the CDR3 has 14 residues. Only the CDR3 DNA stays, 42 bases, in frame from base 1. CDR1 is given as SNHLY and CDR2 as FYNNEI, both from the germline V gene. V is pruned by 4 bases and J by 4 bases, leaving 6 bases of the junction without a gene match. Each collaborating institution followed its own protocols to collect whole blood in K2EDTA tubes. For TCRbeta analysis, collaborators shipped samples as frozen whole blood, isolated PBMCs, or DNA extracted from either of those sample types. Recombination joined TRBV2 with TRBJ1-2, with TRBD1 matching 7 junction bases. The source is a human donor in a cohort sampled during active COVID-19. Sequenced material: peripheral blood. The DNA reads TGTGCCAGCAGTGCCCCTGGGACAGCCTATGGCTACACCTTC. This gives the protein CASSAPGTAYGYTF.